The source of this T cell receptor (beta chain) is a study of CD8+ T cells in alopecia areata. Whole-study context: Each of the treated patients was given oral tofacitinib, 5 to 10 mg twice daily, for moderate-to-severe alopecia areata. Tofacitinib administration persisted for 6 to 18 months, succeeded by 6 months off drug. Study-wide results and caveats: TCR sharing was clearer in mice than between patients, perhaps partly owing to patient HLA diversity. Sequencing of scalp tissue also captures the resident alphabeta T cells of normal skin.

After isolation, RNA underwent reverse transcription to generate cDNA as the sequencing template. Only in-frame clones appear in the TCRdb table, and some are missing; sequencing was by immunoSEQ multiplex PCR. The sample gives about 150,000 clones, roughly 48% of which show up once; roughly 7.5% is in the top ten. This clone was seen more than once but under ten times. No antigen is known for it. This CDR3 has 14 amino acids. Germline CDR1 SQVTM, CDR2 ANQGSEA. V was pared by 5 bases and J by 3 bases, with 14 bases between. The gene calls are TRBV29-1 and TRBJ2-4, with a weak D call TRBD2 (6 bases). The receptor comes from a human donor with alopecia areata. Sample: CD4+ T cells sorted from blood. CDR3 nucleotides: TGCAGCGTTTACGCGGGATTAGGCAAAAACATTCAGTACTTC. This encodes CSVYAGLGKNIQYF. Filled out from reference TRBV29-1 and TRBJ2-4, the complete variable domain reads SAVISQKPSRDICQRGTSLTIQCQVDSQVTMMFWYRQQPGQSLTLIATANQGSEATYESGFVIDKFPISRPNLTFSTLTVSNMSPEDSSIYLCSVYAGLGKNIQYFGAGTRLSVL.